Listed here are 11 T cell receptor beta chains from one sample, sequenced in a study of beta chain features in type 1 diabetes. Findings and caveats of the study: Type 1 diabetes patients showed a moderate but significant shortening of TCRB CDR3s in all four CD4+ subsets.

Their cognate antigens are unknown. The authors reverse transcribed all of the isolated RNA, so sequencing captured expressed TCRB transcripts. TCRdb's copy holds only in-frame clones and misses some; the assay was immunoSEQ multiplex PCR. Here the sample spans nearly 700,000 clones, around an eighth being singletons. What was sequenced was naive CD4+ T cells from blood. All receptors derive from a man aged 18 to 29 with type 1 diabetes.

V gene TRBV7-2 combines with J gene TRBJ2-7; TRBD1 might be the D (6 bases). Trimming stripped 5 bases from V and 3 bases from J, with 14 bases between. Per germline, CDR1 SGHTA and CDR2 FQGNSA. CDR3 length: 14 amino acids. The CDR3 loop is CASSSQGSDYEQYF. The DNA of the CDR3 is TGTGCCAGCAGCAGCCAGGGGTCCGACTACGAGCAGTACTTC.

The chain has TRBV9 and TRBJ2-3, with 9 nucleotides matching TRBD2. V shed 1 base and J 8 bases; nucleotides not matched to a gene: 11. CDR3 length: 16 amino acids. Germline CDR1 and CDR2: SGDLS and YYNGEE. CDR3: CASSVLEAGGPGTQYF. DNA of the CDR3: TGTGCCAGCAGCGTATTAGAAGCGGGGGGCCCGGGTACGCAGTATTTT.

V usage is TRBV4-1 and J usage is TRBJ2-7; D not resolved. This CDR3 has 17 amino acids. V gave up 11 bases and J gave up 3 bases, with 29 bases separating them. Germline CDR1 reads MGHRA; CDR2 reads YSYEKL. The DNA for the CDR3 is TGCGCCTGCCCCTCGGTTCTGTTTGGACCCACTTGCTACGAGCAGTACTTC. Protein product: CACPSVLFGPTCYEQYF.

The table lists this clone with a few counts. V and J are TRBV6-6 and TRBJ1-1; D gene unclear. Germline CDR1 is MNHNY and CDR2 is SVGAGI (reference sequence). The CDR3 consists of 13 residues. With 2 bases removed from V and 1 base from J, the gap between germline ends came to 5 bases. CDR3 bases: TGTGCCAGCAGTTACGAGGGGAACACTGAAGCTTTCTTT. It yields the protein CASSYEGNTEAFF.

The table lists this clone with a few counts. V usage is TRBV6-1 and J usage is TRBJ1-6; D may be TRBD1 (6 bases). The V end was cut by 2 bases, the J end by 8 bases, with 10 bases between. Germline loops: CDR1 MNHNS, CDR2 SASEGT. There are 14 residues in the CDR3. The CDR3 DNA sequence: TGTGCCAGCAGTGAACTGGCAGGGGATTCACCCCTCCACTTT. Its translation is CASSELAGDSPLHF.

V gene TRBV30 combines with J gene TRBJ2-2, with 12 bases aligning to TRBD2. This CDR3 spans 15 amino acids. With 4 bases clipped from V and 5 bases from J, the junction kept 5 bases outside the gene matches. CDR1 is GTSNPN, CDR2 SVGIG, per germline (reference sequence). The CDR3 DNA reads as TGTGCCTGGAAACGAGGGACTAGCGGGACCGGGGAGCTGTTTTTT. Translating gives CAWKRGTSGTGELFF.

This clone showed up just a few times. This chain links TRBV18 with TRBJ1-3; D is undetermined. The CDR3 sequence is 16 residues long. CDR1 is KGHSH, CDR2 LQKENI, per germline. V lost 3 bases and J 0 bases, leaving 12 bases between the germline ends. CDR3 in amino acids: CASSPMVRHSGNTIYF. The CDR3 DNA reads as TGTGCCAGCTCACCTATGGTGCGGCACTCTGGAAACACCATATATTTT. Full variable domain (rest looked up from reference TRBV18 and TRBJ1-3): NAGVMQNPRHLVRRRGQEARLRCSPMKGHSHVYWYRQLPEEGLKFMVYLQKENIIDESGMPKERFSAEFPKEGPSILRIQQVVRGDSAAYFCASSPMVRHSGNTIYFGEGSWLTVV.

Only a few counts were recorded for this clone. The chain recombines TRBV27 with TRBJ1-6; D is undetermined. There are 16 residues in the CDR3. Trimming stripped 4 bases from V and 5 bases from J, with 15 bases between. Looked up from germline, CDR1 is MNHEY and CDR2 is SMNVEV (reference sequence). The CDR3 nucleotides read TGTGCCAGCAGTTCCCCCCGTGGATCTAATAATTCACCCCTCCACTTT. Its translation is CASSSPRGSNNSPLHF.

The chain uses TRBV28 and TRBJ2-6; 8 positions agree with TRBD2. Germline V CDR1 and CDR2: MDHEN, SYDVKM. With 5 bases clipped from V and 3 bases from J, the junction kept 9 bases outside the gene matches. The CDR3 has 17 residues. The CDR3 sequence is CASSPGTGGIGANVLTF. In DNA form, the CDR3 reads TGTGCCAGCAGTCCCGGGACGGGGGGGATTGGGGCCAACGTCCTGACTTTC.

This chain links TRBV19 with TRBJ1-1; D unclear. The CDR3 sequence is 13 residues long. Looked up from germline, CDR1 is LNHDA and CDR2 is SQIVND (reference sequence). The V and J ends lost 5 bases and 6 bases respectively, with 13 bases between them. The CDR3 DNA reads TGTGCCAGTAGTCCCTCGGTAGTTGCTGAAGCTTTCTTT. Translated: CASSPSVVAEAFF. The complete variable domain, with remaining parts taken from reference TRBV19 and TRBJ1-1, reads DGGITQSPKYLFRKEGQNVTLSCEQNLNHDAMYWYRQDPGQGLRLIYYSQIVNDFQKGDIAEGYSVSREKKESFPLTVTSAQKNPTAFYLCASSPSVVAEAFFGQGTRLTVV.

The chain joins TRBV11-2 to TRBJ2-5, with 7 bases identical to TRBD1. The CDR3 runs to 13 residues. Germline V lookup: CDR1 SGHAT, CDR2 FQNNGV. With 3 bases clipped from V and 5 bases from J, the junction kept 3 bases outside the gene matches. The CDR3 DNA sequence: TGTGCCAGCAGCTTCGACAGGGTGGAGACCCAGTACTTC. It codes for CASSFDRVETQYF.